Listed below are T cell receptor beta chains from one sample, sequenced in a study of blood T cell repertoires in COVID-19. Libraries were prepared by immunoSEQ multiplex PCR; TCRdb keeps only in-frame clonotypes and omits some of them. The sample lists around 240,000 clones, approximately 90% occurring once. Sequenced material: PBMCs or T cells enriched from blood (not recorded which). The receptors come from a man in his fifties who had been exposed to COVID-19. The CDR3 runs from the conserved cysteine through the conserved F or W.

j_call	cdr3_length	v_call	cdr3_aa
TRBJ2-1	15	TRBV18	CASSLDSQGYNEQFF
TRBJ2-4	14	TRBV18	CASSPSVAKNIQYF
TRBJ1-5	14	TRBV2	CASSERVVVQPQHF
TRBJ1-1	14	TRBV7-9	CASSLEGGGDEAFF
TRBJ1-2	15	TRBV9	CASSTGQGNNYGYTF
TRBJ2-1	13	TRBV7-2	CASSIGGGDEQFF
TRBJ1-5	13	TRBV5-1	CASSFGWNQPQHF
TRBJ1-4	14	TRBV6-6	CASRRTGSNEKLFF
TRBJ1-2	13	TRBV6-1	CASSEPSRGGYTF
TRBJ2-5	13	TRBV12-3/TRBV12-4	CASNINHQETQYF
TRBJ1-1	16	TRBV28	CASSQNFGRVGPEAFF
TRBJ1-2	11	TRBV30	CAWRTGYGYTF
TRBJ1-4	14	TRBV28	CASRDSGSNEKLFF
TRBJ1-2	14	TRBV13	CASSWTGTNYGYTF
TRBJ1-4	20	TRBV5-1	CASSLGYRGPRQGQHEKLFF
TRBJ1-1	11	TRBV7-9	CASRGLTEAFF
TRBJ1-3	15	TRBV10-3	CAISESGGLGNTIYF
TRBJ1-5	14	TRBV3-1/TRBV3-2	CASSQDRVNQPQHF
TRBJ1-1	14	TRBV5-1	CASSFLSGDTEAFF
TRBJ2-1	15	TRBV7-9	CASSLGGLAGAEQFF
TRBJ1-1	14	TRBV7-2	CASSFTGGDTEAFF
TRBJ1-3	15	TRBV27	CASSETGGPGNTIYF
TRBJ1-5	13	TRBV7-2	CASSLVWRQPQHF
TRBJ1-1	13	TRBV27	CASSVRGGTEAFF
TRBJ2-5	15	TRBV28	CASSLGGEGQETQYF
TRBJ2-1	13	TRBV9	CASSSPVGAEQFF
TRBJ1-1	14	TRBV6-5	CASSQTTGITEAFF
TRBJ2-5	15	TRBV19	CASSQAGTSEETQYF
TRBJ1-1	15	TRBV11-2	CASSPSAGGRGEAFF
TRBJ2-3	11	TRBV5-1	CASSFIGTQYF
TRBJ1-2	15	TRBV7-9	CASSSRRDRGFGYTF
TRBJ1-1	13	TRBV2	CASSEERNTEAFF
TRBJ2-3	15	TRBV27	CASSLTLVGADTQYF
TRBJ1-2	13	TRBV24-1	CATSDPQGRGYTF
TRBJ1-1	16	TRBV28	CASSGGWRAVTTEAFF
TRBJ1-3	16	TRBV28	CASSSTSTGGGNTIYF
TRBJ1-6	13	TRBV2	CASRQSYNSPLHF
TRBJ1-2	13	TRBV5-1	CASSLRGNYGYTF
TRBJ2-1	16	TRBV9	CASSSRVGQGFNEQFF
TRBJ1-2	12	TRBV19	CASTIQGSGYTF
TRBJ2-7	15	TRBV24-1	CATSDPGQGAGEQYF